Below are 20 T cell receptor beta chains sequenced from a single sample in a study of T cell repertoires in cytomegalovirus infection. A single record per CDR3 protein comes from TCRdb applying MiXCR to the reads. The repertoire holds around 270,000 distinct CDR3 sequences, with approximately 9.1% as singletons. Sequences were obtained from PBMCs. These TCRs come from a human donor in good health (CMV status not recorded). Some clones in this sample may be carry-over from other donors' samples.

The rearrangement uses TRBV6-2 or TRBV6-3 and TRBJ2-4, with 11 bases aligning to TRBD2. CDR1 and CDR2 (germline): MNHEY, SVGEGT. J lost 0 bases, V lost 0 bases, and 10 bases had no gene match. This CDR3 has 20 amino acids. CDR3 nucleotides: TGTGCCAGCAGTTACTCGGGACTAGCGGCCGCATCGTTAGCCAAAAACATTCAGTACTTC. It encodes CASSYSGLAAASLAKNIQYF.

This clonotype has only a few counts. V is TRBV6-2 or TRBV6-3 and J is TRBJ1-1; D gene uncertain. CDR1 is MNHEY, CDR2 SVGEGT, per germline. The CDR3 covers 13 residues. Trimming stripped 6 bases from V and 1 base from J, with 9 bases between. CDR3 in amino acids: CASRDLRNTEAFF. The CDR3, as DNA: TGTGCCAGCAGAGATCTTCGGAACACTGAAGCTTTCTTT.

This clonotype was counted ten times or more. The chain has TRBV12-3 or TRBV12-4 and TRBJ2-7; TRBD1 is a possible D gene (6 bases). CDR3 length: 15 residues. The ends were cut back, 5 bases at V and 3 bases at J, with 17 bases in the middle. For the CDR3, the DNA is TGTGCCAGCAGTCAAACCGGACAGAACAACTACGAGCAGTACTTC. It encodes CASSQTGQNNYEQYF.

This chain uses TRBV7-9 with TRBJ2-1; no reliable D call. This CDR3 is 14 amino acids long. Germline V gene sequence: CDR1 SEHNR, CDR2 FQNEAQ (reference sequence). The ends were cut back, 4 bases at V and 0 bases at J, with 7 bases in the middle. Written as DNA, the CDR3 is TGTGCCAGCAGCTACCCCTCCTCCTACAATGAGCAGTTCTTC. It specifies CASSYPSSYNEQFF.

This clonotype has a count of ten or more. This chain joins TRBV7-2 and TRBJ1-1; D call uncertain. CDR1 is SGHTA and CDR2 is FQGNSA in the germline V gene. The V and J ends lost 5 bases and 6 bases respectively, with 16 bases between them. The CDR3 covers 14 residues. CDR3 in amino acids: CASSSGLRYAEAFF. The CDR3 DNA reads TGTGCCAGCAGCAGCGGGTTACGTTATGCTGAAGCTTTCTTT.

The V gene is TRBV20-1, the J gene TRBJ1-2; D remains ambiguous. Germline loops: CDR1 DFQATT, CDR2 SNEGSKA (reference sequence). Trimming shortened V by 3 bases and J by 8 bases, and 10 bases separated the two germline ends. This CDR3 has 11 amino acids. CDR3 bases: TGCAGTGCTAGGGAGGTTCGGGGCTACACCTTC. It encodes CSAREVRGYTF.

The V call is TRBV6-2 or TRBV6-3, the J call TRBJ1-1; D call uncertain. Germline V CDR1 and CDR2: MNHEY, SVGEGT. This CDR3 contains 17 residues. The germline V and J ends were trimmed by 6 bases and 0 bases, with 20 bases remaining between them. DNA of the CDR3: TGTGCCAGCAGCTACAGTTTAATACACCAAATGAACACTGAAGCTTTCTTT. Its translation: CASSYSLIHQMNTEAFF.

The gene calls are TRBV19 and TRBJ1-5; the D is unclear. With 4 bases removed from V and 5 bases from J, the gap between germline ends came to 12 bases. Germline loops: CDR1 LNHDA, CDR2 SQIVND (reference sequence). The CDR3 is 14 amino acids. In DNA, the CDR3 is TGTGCCAGTAGTAAGAGACAAAGCGATCAGCCCCAGCATTTT. Translated, it gives CASSKRQSDQPQHF. Variable domain in full (rest from reference TRBV19 and TRBJ1-5): DGGITQSPKYLFRKEGQNVTLSCEQNLNHDAMYWYRQDPGQGLRLIYYSQIVNDFQKGDIAEGYSVSREKKESFPLTVTSAQKNPTAFYLCASSKRQSDQPQHFGDGTRLSIL.

This clonotype was counted ten times or more. The chain is built from TRBV7-2 and TRBJ1-5; possibly TRBD1 for D (5 bases). CDR3 size: 17 residues. Trimming took off 4 bases at V and 3 bases at J, with 19 bases between the two ends. Germline-derived CDR1 and CDR2 are SGHTA and FQGNSA. The CDR3, as DNA: TGTGCCAGCAGCTCGACCCCCTCTCCCAGGGCCAATCAGCCCCAGCATTTT. Amino acid sequence: CASSSTPSPRANQPQHF. The whole variable domain, remainder taken from reference TRBV7-2 and TRBJ1-5, is GAGVSQSPSNKVTEKGKDVELRCDPISGHTALYWYRQSLGQGLEFLIYFQGNSAPDKSGLPSDRFSAERTGGSVSTLTIQRTQQEDSAVYLCASSSTPSPRANQPQHFGDGTRLSIL.

This clonotype was observed at least ten times. The rearrangement links TRBV12-3 or TRBV12-4 to TRBJ1-1; tentatively, D is TRBD1 (5 bases). The CDR3 runs to 15 residues. V lost 6 bases to trimming and J lost 5 bases, with 19 bases between them. The CDR3 DNA reads TGTGCCAGCAGCCCATCGGCAGGGAGGAGTACTGAAGCTTTCTTT. Its translation: CASSPSAGRSTEAFF.

V is TRBV6-2 or TRBV6-3 and J is TRBJ1-4; D unclear. The CDR3 consists of 15 residues. Germline V gene lookup returns CDR1 MNHEY and CDR2 SVGEGT. The V end was cut by 2 bases, the J end by 0 bases, with 7 bases between. This chain's CDR3 is CASSYDHTTNEKLFF. In DNA, the CDR3 is TGTGCCAGCAGTTACGACCACACAACTAATGAAAAACTGTTTTTT.

This clonotype is classed as medium-sized (0.01 to 0.1%). V gene TRBV7-2 combines with J gene TRBJ2-3, with D perhaps matching TRBD1 (5 bases). The CDR3 sequence is 17 residues long. The V and J ends lost 6 bases and 0 bases respectively, with 19 bases between them. The germline V gene has CDR1 SGHTA and CDR2 FQGNSA. The CDR3 region is CASSQFQGIGSTDTQYF. The CDR3 DNA follows: TGTGCCAGCAGTCAGTTCCAGGGAATCGGGAGCACAGATACGCAGTATTTT.

This clonotype was picked up a small number of times. The rearrangement links TRBV5-6 to TRBJ2-2; TRBD2 matches 9 bases. Germline CDR1 SGHDT, CDR2 YYEEEE. CDR3 length: 15 amino acids. After removal of 3 bases from V and 5 bases from J, the junction contained 5 bases not matched to a gene. CDR3 in amino acids: CASSSSGGRTGELFF. The CDR3 nucleotides read TGTGCCAGCAGCTCCAGCGGGGGGCGGACCGGGGAGCTGTTTTTT.

This clonotype was detected ten times or more. The rearrangement joins TRBV7-2 to TRBJ2-3, with 7 bases that match TRBD1. The CDR3 totals 15 residues. Unmatched junction bases numbered 10, after V lost 6 bases and J lost 4 bases. Germline V gives CDR1 SGHTA, CDR2 FQGNSA. In DNA, the CDR3 is TGTGCCAGCAGGGCCGGGACAGCAAGCTCAGATACGCAGTATTTT. As protein: CASRAGTASSDTQYF.

In its sample, this clonotype was seen many times. The rearrangement links TRBV11-2 to TRBJ2-5; D is perhaps TRBD1 (7 bases). Germline V gene sequence: CDR1 SGHAT, CDR2 FQNNGV. V was trimmed by 4 bases and J by 3 bases, leaving 18 bases between them. The CDR3 has 16 residues. The CDR3 DNA reads as TGTGCCAGCAGCTCGAGCGGCAGGGGGGAAAAAGAGACCCAGTACTTC. Its protein is CASSSSGRGEKETQYF.

The rearrangement links TRBV11-2 to TRBJ2-1; 12 bases are shared with TRBD2. This CDR3 region has 16 residues. Germline trimming cut 4 bases from V and 6 bases from J; bases unmatched to any gene: 7. Looked up from germline, CDR1 is SGHAT and CDR2 is FQNNGV. The CDR3 bases are TGTGCCAGCAGCTCTCAACTAGCGGGGGGCGTCAATGAGCAGTTCTTC. Residues: CASSSQLAGGVNEQFF.

About this clonotype itself: A single base separates this from a much larger clone, so it may be a read error. The chain has TRBV2 and TRBJ2-2; D not resolved. Germline CDR1 is SNHLY and CDR2 is FYNNEI. The CDR3 runs 11 residues. CDR3 coding DNA: TGTGCCAGCAGGGAAGTCGGGGAGCTGTTTTTT. It yields the protein CASREVGELFF.

This clonotype was observed at least ten times. The rearrangement links TRBV7-2 to TRBJ2-2; 10 bases fit TRBD2. The V gene end was trimmed by 5 bases and the J gene end by 2 bases; junction bases not matched to a gene: 11. Germline V gives CDR1 SGHTA, CDR2 FQGNSA. This CDR3 has 18 residues. The CDR3 DNA sequence: TGTGCCAGCAGCCGCCTCTCCAGCGGGGGGGCAAACACCGGGGAGCTGTTTTTT. Translating it yields CASSRLSSGGANTGELFF.

This clonotype was counted many times. The chain couples TRBV7-2 to TRBJ1-2, with no clear D. Between the trimmed V and J ends, which lost 4 bases and 8 bases, there was a span of 20 bases. This CDR3 contains 15 residues. CDR1 and CDR2 (germline): SGHTA, FQGNSA. The CDR3 DNA sequence: TGTGCCAGCAGCTCAGCCGTCCGCCGGGGAGAGGGCTACACCTTC. It yields the protein CASSSAVRRGEGYTF. Combining the CDR3 with reference TRBV7-2 and TRBJ1-2 gives the whole variable domain GAGVSQSPSNKVTEKGKDVELRCDPISGHTALYWYRQSLGQGLEFLIYFQGNSAPDKSGLPSDRFSAERTGGSVSTLTIQRTQQEDSAVYLCASSSAVRRGEGYTFGSGTRLTVV.

This clonotype was seen only a few times. The rearrangement links TRBV20-1 to TRBJ1-4; D unresolved. The CDR3 runs to 17 residues. The germline V gene encodes CDR1 DFQATT and CDR2 SNEGSKA (reference sequence). Trimming pared 0 bases from V and 6 bases from J, leaving 20 bases between. CDR3 nucleotides: TGCAGTGCTAGAGAATGGTTAGGAGGCGCTGAGGATGAAAAACTGTTTTTT. Translated, it gives CSAREWLGGAEDEKLFF.